This T cell receptor beta chain was captured by sequencing in a study of tumor-infiltrating lymphocytes in primary liver carcinoma. CDR3 length: 16 amino acids. The germline gives CDR1 MGHRA, CDR2 YSYEKL. Notes on this clonotype: No conserved phenylalanine or tryptophan is present at the end of the CDR3, so a read error is the likely explanation.

Total RNA and DNA came together from 20-30 mg of bulk tissue without cell sorting. With about 470 ng total RNA as template and a constant-region primer, TCR beta cDNA was made. Three-round nested multiplex PCR performed with slightly modified ARM-PCR produced the TCR beta libraries. Two initial PCR rounds of about 10 cycles each paired TRBV1-TRBV30 forward primers with a C-beta reverse primer. TCRdb re-called the multiplex PCR reads through MiXCR, storing one row per CDR3 protein. This table has 25,000 to 35,000 distinct CDR3 sequences, around 80% appearing once. The origin of this receptor is a man aged 40-55 years with primary liver carcinoma and hepatitis B virus infection. The chain links TRBV4-1 to TRBJ2-7; 7 bases agree with TRBD2. Sequenced input: liver tumor tissue from sampling region 5. Regarding subset: tumor region T5, tumor centre. The CDR3 region is CASSQPGLAEAYKQYS. Here the CDR3 DNA reads TGCGCCAGCAGCCAACCGGGGCTAGCGGAAGCCTACAAGCAGTACTCC.